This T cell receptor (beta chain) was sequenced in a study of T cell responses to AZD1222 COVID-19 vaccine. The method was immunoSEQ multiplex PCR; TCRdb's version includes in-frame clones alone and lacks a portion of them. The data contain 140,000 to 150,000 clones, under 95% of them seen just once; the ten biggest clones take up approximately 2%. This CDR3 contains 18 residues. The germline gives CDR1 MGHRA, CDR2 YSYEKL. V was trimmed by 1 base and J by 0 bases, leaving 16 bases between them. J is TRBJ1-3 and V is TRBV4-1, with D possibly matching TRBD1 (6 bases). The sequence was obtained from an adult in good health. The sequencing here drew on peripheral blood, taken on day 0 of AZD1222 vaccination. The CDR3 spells CASSQGKGGVSSGNTIYF. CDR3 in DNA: TGCGCCAGCAGCCAAGGAAAGGGGGGGGTTAGCTCTGGAAACACCATATATTTT.